This T cell receptor (beta chain) appears in the sequencing data of a study of cytomegalovirus exposure and HLA in healthy donors. In the PCR, 60 Vbeta and 13 Jbeta primers were used. Clones were read by immunoSEQ multiplex PCR, and TCRdb kept only the in-frame ones, dropping some. The sample yields under 150,000 clones, over 75% seen once. The V and J ends lost 5 bases and 5 bases, in that order; junction bases with no gene match: 9. Looked up from germline, CDR1 is MDHEN and CDR2 is SYDVKM. This CDR3 region has 16 residues. Details on this clone: Its specificity is unknown.

General observations from the study: In an earlier analysis, most TCR beta V segments were productive about 90% or about 30% of the time.

This TCR came from a man between 50 and 59 years old in good health and CMV-seronegative. The V and J genes are TRBV28 and TRBJ2-3; TRBD1 agrees at 11 bases. Sequenced: PBMCs. Here the CDR3 DNA reads TGTGCCAGCAGTCACCCCGGGACAGGGGGGAAAGATACGCAGTATTTT. This encodes CASSHPGTGGKDTQYF.